Listed below are T cell receptor beta chains from one sample, sequenced in a study of cytomegalovirus exposure and HLA in healthy donors. The assay was immunoSEQ multiplex PCR, and TCRdb's table has in-frame clones only and misses some. The sample records around 200,000 clones, approximately 79% being singletons. Source material: PBMCs. These receptors were collected from a girl aged 2 to 9 in good health and CMV-seronegative. The CDR3 runs from the conserved cysteine through the conserved F or W. A D gene is named only where the DNA matches it firmly. Part of the rows lack a size; the others show once, few, many or a class for expanded clones.

>TRBJ2-7|TRBD1|once|TRBV4-1
TGCGCCAGCAGCTACCTCCCCACCCGGGACAGGGCTTACGAGCAGTACTTC
CASSYLPTRDRAYEQYF
>TRBJ2-6|TRBD2|-|TRBV5-4
TGTGCCAGCAGCTTGGGCTCTAGCGGCTCTGGGGCCAACGTCCTGACTTTC
CASSLGSSGSGANVLTF
>TRBJ2-3|-|-|TRBV5-6
TGTGCCAGCAGCCGTCGTTGGCTAGTGGGGGGAAGAGATACGCAGTATTTT
CASSRRWLVGGRDTQYF
>TRBJ2-7|TRBD1|-|TRBV5-5
TGTGCCAGCAGCTCAAACAGGGGGCGACTTTACGAGCAGTACTTC
CASSSNRGRLYEQYF
>TRBJ2-5|-|-|TRBV9
TGTGCCAGCAGCGTTGGGGCGAACCCACAAGAGACCCAGTACTTC
CASSVGANPQETQYF
>TRBJ1-1|-|-|TRBV30
TGTGCCTGGAGTGCTCAAATCGAGGGAACTGAAGCTTTCTTT
CAWSAQIEGTEAFF
>TRBJ2-5|TRBD1|-|TRBV5-4
TGTGCCAGCAGGCACAGGGACAGCCAAGAGACCCAGTACTTC
CASRHRDSQETQYF
>TRBJ1-4|-|-|TRBV25-1
TGTGCCAGCAGATCGGCTGGAAGAGGTGAAAAACTGTTTTTT
CASRSAGRGEKLFF
>TRBJ2-3|-|few|TRBV7-3
TGTGCCAGCAGCTTAATACGCGAAGGGGAAGAAACGCAGTATTTT
CASSLIREGEETQYF
>TRBJ2-1|-|-|TRBV28
TGTGCCAGCAGTTTCCGGGGGGCGAATGAGCAGTTCTTC
CASSFRGANEQFF
>TRBJ2-7|TRBD1|-|TRBV6-5
TGTGCCAGCAGTCCCGGACAGGGGGGCGAGCAGTACTTC
CASSPGQGGEQYF
>TRBJ2-3|-|-|TRBV18
TGTGCCAGCTCACCTACCACAGGGATAGGCACAGATACGCAGTATTTT
CASSPTTGIGTDTQYF
>TRBJ1-1|-|few|TRBV6-1
TGTGCCAGCTCCTCGGACACTGAAGCTTTCTTT
CASSSDTEAFF
>TRBJ1-1|TRBD1|few|TRBV19
TGTGCCAGTAGTACCGGGACAGTCTACACTGAAGCTTTCTTT
CASSTGTVYTEAFF
>TRBJ1-2|TRBD1|few|TRBV6-5
TGTGCCAGCAGTTACTTCCGGGACAGCTATGGCTACACCTTC
CASSYFRDSYGYTF
>TRBJ2-5|TRBD2|-|TRBV5-1
TGCGCCAGCAGCGTGGCAGTTAGCGGGAGGCTCCGGGAGACCCAGTACTTC
CASSVAVSGRLRETQYF
>TRBJ2-2|-|-|TRBV6-4
TGTGCCAGCAGTGAAAACCCGGGACTTAGGGAGGATGTTAACACCGGGGAGCTGTTTTTT
CASSENPGLREDVNTGELFF
>TRBJ1-1|TRBD1|-|TRBV29-1
TGCAGCGTAGCTACCGGGACAGGAAACATGAACACTGAAGCTTTCTTT
CSVATGTGNMNTEAFF
>TRBJ1-1|-|once|TRBV2
TGTGCCAGCAGGAAAGACACGCCAAACACTGAAGCTTTCTTT
CASRKDTPNTEAFF
>TRBJ2-7|TRBD1|-|TRBV2
TGTGCCAGCAGACTCAGGGGGCCGCAGTACTTC
CASRLRGPQYF
>TRBJ2-3|TRBD2|-|TRBV4-2
TGTGCCAGCAGCGCCCTCGGGAGCGGGACCCCCACAGATACGCAGTATTTT
CASSALGSGTPTDTQYF
>TRBJ2-7|TRBD1|few|TRBV5-1
TGCGCCAGCAGGCCGACCGGGACAGGGGCCTACGAGCAGTACTTC
CASRPTGTGAYEQYF
>TRBJ2-2|-|-|TRBV5-1
TGCGCCAGCAGCTTGGGAGGTGGCCGGGAGCTGTTTTTT
CASSLGGGRELFF
>TRBJ2-1|TRBD2|-|TRBV5-6
TGTGCCAGCAGCGAGGGACTAGCGGGTCCTAATGAGCAGTTCTTC
CASSEGLAGPNEQFF
>TRBJ2-7|-|-|TRBV4-1
TGCGCCAGCAGCCAAGTCCCCCAGGGCTACGAGCAGTACTTC
CASSQVPQGYEQYF
>TRBJ2-7|TRBD1|-|TRBV19
TGTGCCAGTAGTACAATGAGGGGACAGGGGGGCATCGAGCAGTACTTC
CASSTMRGQGGIEQYF
>TRBJ1-1|-|few|TRBV9
TGTGCCAGCAGCGTAGGGGGGGTGAACACTGAAGCTTTCTTT
CASSVGGVNTEAFF
>TRBJ1-5|-|-|TRBV30
TGTGCCTGGAGTCTAAAGACAGGATTTTATAGCAATCAGCCCCAGCATTTT
CAWSLKTGFYSNQPQHF
>TRBJ2-3|TRBD1|-|TRBV2
TGTGCCAGCACCAAACTTAATAGGGCCCAGGGGGCTACGCAGTATTTT
CASTKLNRAQGATQYF
>TRBJ2-3|TRBD2|-|TRBV7-9
TGTGCCAGCAGCTTAGGGACTAGCGGGGGGACAGATACGCAGTATTTT
CASSLGTSGGTDTQYF
>TRBJ1-4|-|-|TRBV5-1
TGCGCCAGCAGCTTTGGGGGGGCTAATGAAAAACTGTTTTTT
CASSFGGANEKLFF
>TRBJ1-4|-|-|TRBV2
TGTGCCAGCAGAGGTAGGGGGACGGAAAAACTGTTTTTT
CASRGRGTEKLFF
>TRBJ1-2|-|-|TRBV2
TGTGCCAGCCTGGGGGCAGACTATGGCTACACCTTC
CASLGADYGYTF
>TRBJ1-1|-|-|TRBV27
TGTGCCAGCAGTCTATATTCCGGGACTGATGAAGCTTTCTTT
CASSLYSGTDEAFF
>TRBJ2-7|-|-|TRBV7-2
TGTGCCAGCAGCTTCGCAGGGCTCTACGAGCAGTACTTC
CASSFAGLYEQYF
>TRBJ1-1|-|-|TRBV4-1
TGCGCCAGCAGCCAAGATCGCTTTTTATCGGTGAACACTGAAGCTTTCTTT
CASSQDRFLSVNTEAFF
>TRBJ1-2|-|-|TRBV10-1
TGCGCCAGCAGTGAGTCGACAGGCTTTGAGGGCTACACCTTC
CASSESTGFEGYTF
>TRBJ1-2|TRBD1|-|TRBV4-2
TGTGCCAGCAGCCATGACACCGGGACAGGGCCCTTTCGGGGCTACACCTTC
CASSHDTGTGPFRGYTF
>TRBJ1-1|TRBD1|-|TRBV5-1
TGCGCCAGCAGCTCACAGGGGGCCGGGACTGAAGCTTTCTTT
CASSSQGAGTEAFF
>TRBJ2-7|-|-|TRBV2
TGTGCCAGCAGTGAAGCGCTTCAGGGGACCTACGAGCAGTACTTC
CASSEALQGTYEQYF
>TRBJ1-4|-|-|TRBV5-5
TGTGCCAGCAGATTTACAGGGTCGACTAATGAAAAACTGTTTTTT
CASRFTGSTNEKLFF
>TRBJ2-5|TRBD1|-|TRBV10-2
TGCGCCAGCAGTGGACAGGGGGGACGGGAGACCCAGTACTTC
CASSGQGGRETQYF
>TRBJ2-3|TRBD1|-|TRBV30
TGTGCCTGGACTGCGGGACAGGGGGCCACAGATACGCAGTATTTT
CAWTAGQGATDTQYF
>TRBJ2-7|TRBD1|-|TRBV2
TGTGCCAGCAGCTCCGGGACAGGGGTCGAGCAGTACTTC
CASSSGTGVEQYF
>TRBJ2-2|TRBD1|-|TRBV5-4
TGTGCCAGCAGCTTACAGGGGACCGGGGAGCTGTTTTTT
CASSLQGTGELFF
>TRBJ1-2|TRBD1|-|TRBV6-5
TGTGCCAGCAGTTACGCGGGACAGTTCTATGGCTACACCTTC
CASSYAGQFYGYTF
>TRBJ1-4|-|-|TRBV7-9
TGTTCCAGCAGCCCCAACAGGGATACTAATGAAAAACTGTTTTTT
CSSSPNRDTNEKLFF
>TRBJ2-7|TRBD2|once|TRBV27
TGTGCCAGCACCGAAGGCGGGGGCTCCTACGAGCAGTACTTC
CASTEGGGSYEQYF
>TRBJ1-2|-|-|TRBV14
TGTGCCAGCAGCCAAGATTTTTTCGGGACAAACTATGGCTACACCTTC
CASSQDFFGTNYGYTF
>TRBJ1-2|TRBD1|-|TRBV9
TGTGCCAGCAGCGCCCCCTCCGGAGCAGGGGGTAACCCCCACTATGGCTACACCTTC
CASSAPSGAGGNPHYGYTF
>TRBJ1-1|-|-|TRBV6-1
TGTGCCAGCAGTGACAGGGAAGGAAACACTGAAGCTTTCTTT
CASSDREGNTEAFF
>TRBJ1-2|-|-|TRBV5-1
TGCGCCAGCAGCTTGGGGTCTATTCTGGACTATGGCTACACCTTC
CASSLGSILDYGYTF
>TRBJ1-1|-|-|TRBV30
TGTGCCTGGAGTCCTATAGCGAACACTGAAGCTTTCTTT
CAWSPIANTEAFF
>TRBJ1-5|-|-|TRBV30
TGTGCCTGGAGTGTAGCTGACCTAGGGCCCCAGCATTTT
CAWSVADLGPQHF
>TRBJ2-3|TRBD2|-|TRBV5-1
TGCGCCAGCAGCCAGGGGCTAGCGGGAGGAGCAGATACGCAGTATTTT
CASSQGLAGGADTQYF
>TRBJ2-7|-|-|TRBV9
TGTGCCAGCAGCGCCAGGGTCTTCTACGAGCAGTACTTC
CASSARVFYEQYF
>TRBJ1-1|-|-|TRBV25-1
TGTGCCAGCAGTGAATATCGAGGGAACACTGAAGCTTTCTTT
CASSEYRGNTEAFF